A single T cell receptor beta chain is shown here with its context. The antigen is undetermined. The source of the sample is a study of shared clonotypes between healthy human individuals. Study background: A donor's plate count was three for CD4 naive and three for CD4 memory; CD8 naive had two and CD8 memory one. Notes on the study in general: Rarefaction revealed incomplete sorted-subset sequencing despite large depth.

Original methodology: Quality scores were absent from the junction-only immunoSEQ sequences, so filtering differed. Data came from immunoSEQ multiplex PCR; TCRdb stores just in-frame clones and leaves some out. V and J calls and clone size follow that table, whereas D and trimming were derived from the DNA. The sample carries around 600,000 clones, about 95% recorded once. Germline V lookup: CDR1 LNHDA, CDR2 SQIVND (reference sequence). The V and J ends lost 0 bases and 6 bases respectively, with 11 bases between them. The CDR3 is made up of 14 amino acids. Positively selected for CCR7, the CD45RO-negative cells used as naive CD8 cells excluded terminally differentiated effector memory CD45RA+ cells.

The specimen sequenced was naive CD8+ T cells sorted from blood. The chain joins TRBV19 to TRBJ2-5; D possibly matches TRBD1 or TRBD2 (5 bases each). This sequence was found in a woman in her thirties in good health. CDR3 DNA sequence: TGTGCCAGTAGTATAGATGCAGGGAGTCAGACCCAGTACTTC. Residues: CASSIDAGSQTQYF.